One and the same sample provided the 25 T cell receptor beta chains below, sequenced in a study of T cell responses to AZD1222 COVID-19 vaccine. Repertoires were generated with immunoSEQ multiplex PCR, while TCRdb's copy carries only in-frame clones and drops some. The table includes about 200,000 clones, over 85% detected once. The sample here was peripheral blood, taken 28 days after the second AZD1222 dose. These receptors all stem from an adult who received the AZD1222 COVID-19 vaccine.

The chain carries TRBV7-3 and TRBJ1-1; a possible D gene is TRBD1 (5 bases). The germline gives CDR1 SGHTA, CDR2 FQGTGA. CDR3 length equals 13 residues. V lost 2 bases to trimming and J lost 6 bases, with 10 bases between them. The CDR3 here is CASSLAQGPEAFF. The CDR3 DNA reads as TGTGCCAGCAGCTTAGCTCAGGGTCCTGAAGCTTTCTTT.

The chain employs TRBV6-5 and TRBJ2-7; 7 bases map to TRBD2. The V gene's germline CDR1 is MNHEY and CDR2 SVGAGI. V lost 0 bases, J lost 2 bases, and 4 bases stayed unmatched. CDR3 length: 15 amino acids. The CDR3 is CASSYSAGETYEQYF. In DNA, the CDR3 is TGTGCCAGCAGTTACTCTGCGGGGGAGACCTACGAGCAGTACTTC.

The V and J genes are TRBV5-4 and TRBJ2-5; D call uncertain. CDR3 length equals 11 residues. The V gene's germline CDR1 is SGHNT and CDR2 YYREEE (reference sequence). Deletions cut 6 bases from V and 7 bases from J, with 10 bases between. CDR3 DNA sequence: TGTGCCAGCACCAATTCGGGGACCCAGTACTTC. Translating it yields CASTNSGTQYF.

As to this clone: Other DNA sequences from this sample encode an identical CDR3 as well. The V call is TRBV15, the J call TRBJ1-1; no reliable D call. Between the trimmed V and J ends, which lost 3 bases and 4 bases, there was a span of 9 bases. The CDR3 runs 13 residues. The germline gives CDR1 LNHNV, CDR2 YYDKDF (reference sequence). CDR3 nucleotide sequence: TGTGCCACCAGCAGCCGGGTAGGCACTGAAGCTTTCTTT. Translating it yields CATSSRVGTEAFF.

J is TRBJ2-7 and V is TRBV19; TRBD1 aligns across 10 bases. Germline V gene sequence: CDR1 LNHDA, CDR2 SQIVND (reference sequence). The J segment lost 3 bases and the V segment lost 4 bases, leaving 3 bases of the junction unmatched. The CDR3 consists of 14 residues. Written as DNA, the CDR3 is TGTGCCAGTAGTACCTGGGACAGGGGCTACGAGCAGTACTTC. Amino acid sequence: CASSTWDRGYEQYF.

The chain has TRBV5-4 and TRBJ1-1; possible D gene TRBD1, 6 bases. V gave up 4 bases and J gave up 2 bases, with 12 bases separating them. The CDR3 spans 14 residues. Per germline, CDR1 SGHNT and CDR2 YYREEE (reference sequence). CDR3 in amino acids: CASSKGQHNTEAFF. The CDR3, as DNA: TGTGCCAGCAGCAAAGGACAGCATAACACTGAAGCTTTCTTT.

This clone is a singleton in its sample. The chain links TRBV19 to TRBJ1-5; TRBD1 matches 9 bases. CDR3 length equals 16 residues. Germline V gene lookup returns CDR1 LNHDA and CDR2 SQIVND (reference sequence). V was clipped by 4 bases and J by 7 bases; unmatched bases: 11. Here the CDR3 DNA reads TGTGCCAGTAGTAGGTCCCACCGGGACAGGGCACAGCCCCAGCATTTT. This sequence encodes CASSRSHRDRAQPQHF.

DNA for the CDR3: TGTGCCAGCAGCCAAGATATTACATTCTCTGGGGCCAACGTCCTGACTTTC. Translation gives CASSQDITFSGANVLTF. The chain carries TRBV3-1 (or the pseudogene TRBV3-2) and TRBJ2-6; D call uncertain. Germline V gene lookup returns CDR1 LGHDT and CDR2 YNNKEL (reference sequence). The CDR3 has 17 residues. The germline V and J ends were trimmed by 0 bases and 0 bases, with 9 bases remaining between them.

CDR3 in amino acids: CASSLGGGSLHF. CDR3 DNA: TGTGCCAGCAGCTTAGGGGGGGGATCCCTCCACTTT. The V and J genes are TRBV28 and TRBJ1-6, with a tentative D call TRBD1 (6 bases). Germline loops: CDR1 MDHEN, CDR2 SYDVKM. The CDR3 extends over 12 amino acids. Trimming cost V 6 bases and J 14 bases, with 14 bases left between them.

The rearrangement joins TRBV2 to TRBJ1-5; no definite D call. Per germline, CDR1 SNHLY and CDR2 FYNNEI. This CDR3 region has 14 residues. The V and J ends lost 1 base and 1 base respectively, with 5 bases between them. The CDR3 is CASSEVGSNQPQHF. The CDR3 bases are TGTGCCAGCAGTGAAGTGGGGAGCAATCAGCCCCAGCATTTT.

The chain links TRBV12-3 or TRBV12-4 to TRBJ2-5; 7 nucleotides line up with TRBD2. The V and J ends lost 2 bases and 9 bases, in that order; junction bases with no gene match: 6. This CDR3 has 13 amino acids. Written as DNA, the CDR3 is TGTGCCAGCAGTTTAAGGAGCGGGGAATCCCAGTACTTC. The encoded protein is CASSLRSGESQYF.

The V gene is TRBV7-9, the J gene TRBJ2-1; tentatively, D is TRBD2 (6 bases). The CDR3 is 14 residues long. V dropped 3 bases and J dropped 10 bases, with 16 bases sitting between them. Germline V CDR1 and CDR2: SEHNR, FQNEAQ (reference sequence). In DNA form, the CDR3 reads TGTGCCAGCAGCTTCCCCAACACGGGGGTCGAGCAGTTCTTC. Its protein product is CASSFPNTGVEQFF. Full variable domain (missing parts from reference TRBV7-9 and TRBJ2-1): DTGVSQNPRHKITKRGQNVTFRCDPISEHNRLYWYRQTLGQGPEFLTYFQNEAQLEKSRLLSDRFSAERPKGSFSTLEIQRTEQGDSAMYLCASSFPNTGVEQFFGPGTRLTVL.

The chain recombines TRBV5-1 with TRBJ1-5; tentative D call: TRBD1 (5 bases). The CDR3 totals 14 residues. The germline V gene encodes CDR1 SGHRS and CDR2 YFSETQ. With 4 bases removed from V and 7 bases from J, the gap between germline ends came to 15 bases. The CDR3 nucleotides are TGCGCCAGCAGCCTAAGACAGATACCCCAGCCCCAGCATTTT. It is translated as CASSLRQIPQPQHF.

V usage is TRBV2 and J usage is TRBJ1-3; 8 bases line up with TRBD1. V was clipped by 6 bases and J by 0 bases; unmatched bases: 4. Germline values: CDR1 SNHLY, CDR2 FYNNEI. CDR3 length equals 15 residues. CDR3 bases: TGTGCCAGCAGGTCGGGACAGGTCTCTGGAAACACCATATATTTT. As protein: CASRSGQVSGNTIYF.

This clone has only one observation. The chain is built from TRBV2 and TRBJ1-6; D is uncertain. Germline loops: CDR1 SNHLY, CDR2 FYNNEI. This CDR3 has 16 amino acids. Trimming removed 2 bases at V and 7 bases at J, with 15 bases between. The CDR3 spells CASSERWSPGNSPLHF. CDR3 DNA: TGTGCCAGCAGTGAACGCTGGAGTCCGGGAAATTCACCCCTCCACTTT.

The chain has TRBV10-3 and TRBJ2-7; possibly TRBD2 for D (5 bases). The CDR3 is made up of 14 amino acids. The germline V and J ends were trimmed by 4 bases and 3 bases, with 13 bases remaining between them. CDR1 and CDR2 (germline): ENHRY, SYGVKD. DNA of the CDR3: TGTGCCATCAGTGGAGCTTCGGGGAACTACGAGCAGTACTTC. It yields the protein CAISGASGNYEQYF.

The rearrangement links TRBV4-3 to TRBJ1-6, with D uncertain. V lost 7 bases and J 0 bases, leaving 13 bases between the germline ends. CDR1 and CDR2 (germline): LGHNA, YSLEER. This CDR3 spans 16 amino acids. DNA for the CDR3: TGCGCCAGCATGCGGGGAATTAGCTCCTATAATTCACCCCTCCACTTT. Its translation: CASMRGISSYNSPLHF.

J is TRBJ1-3 and V is TRBV6-5; 7 bases map to TRBD1. CDR1 and CDR2 from the germline V gene are MNHEY and SVGAGI. V dropped 2 bases and J dropped 8; count of bases not matched to a gene: 6. The CDR3 is made up of 14 amino acids. CDR3 bases: TGTGCCAGCAGTTACGAAAGCAGGGGGGACACCATATATTTT. Residues: CASSYESRGDTIYF.

CDR3 region: CACGTDDSNQPQHF. The CDR3 DNA reads as TGTGCCTGCGGGACAGATGATAGCAATCAGCCCCAGCATTTT. The chain recombines TRBV6-5 with TRBJ1-5, with 7 bases fitting TRBD1. J gave up 0 bases and V 11 bases, and 7 bases lay outside the gene matches. There are 14 residues in the CDR3. In germline, CDR1 is MNHEY, CDR2 SVGAGI.

The V and J genes are TRBV5-1 and TRBJ2-7; TRBD2 is a possible D gene (6 bases). Per germline, CDR1 SGHRS and CDR2 YFSETQ. V gave up 4 bases and J gave up 2 bases, with 19 bases separating them. This CDR3 spans 16 amino acids. In nucleotides, the CDR3 is TGCGCCAGCAGCCCGGGGGTTGGCGGGGCGCCCTACGAGCAGTACTTC. Residues: CASSPGVGGAPYEQYF. Full variable domain (remainder filled in from reference TRBV5-1 and TRBJ2-7): KAGVTQTPRYLIKTRGQQVTLSCSPISGHRSVSWYQQTPGQGLQFLFEYFSETQRNKGNFPGRFSGRQFSNSRSEMNVSTLELGDSALYLCASSPGVGGAPYEQYFGPGTRLTVT.

This chain joins TRBV6-5 and TRBJ1-1, with 9 bases fitting TRBD1. CDR3 length equals 15 residues. The germline V gene has CDR1 MNHEY and CDR2 SVGAGI. The V gene end was trimmed by 4 bases and the J gene end by 5 bases; junction bases not matched to a gene: 8. CDR3 DNA sequence: TGTGCCAGCAGTTTGGGGACAGGGATGAGGACTGAAGCTTTCTTT. Protein product: CASSLGTGMRTEAFF.

V gene TRBV3-1 (or the pseudogene TRBV3-2) combines with J gene TRBJ2-6; TRBD2 matches at 11 bases. J gave up 3 bases and V 0 bases, and 10 bases lay outside the gene matches. This CDR3 contains 20 residues. Germline assignment: CDR1 LGHDT and CDR2 YNNKEL (reference sequence). The DNA of the CDR3 is TGTGCCAGCAGCCAAGACCTAATAGCGGGGGGGCCCAGTGGGGCCAACGTCCTGACTTTC. This translates into CASSQDLIAGGPSGANVLTF.

V and J are TRBV28 and TRBJ1-4; D is undetermined. Germline V CDR1 and CDR2: MDHEN, SYDVKM. This CDR3 region has 14 residues. The V and J ends lost 4 bases and 0 bases respectively, with 6 bases between them. In nucleotides, the CDR3 is TGTGCCAGCAGTTCGAGCCCAACTAATGAAAAACTGTTTTTT. Protein product: CASSSSPTNEKLFF.

The chain couples TRBV5-1 to TRBJ1-2; TRBD1 matches at 8 bases. There are 14 residues in the CDR3. V shed 3 bases, J shed 8 bases, and the junction held 9 bases outside the gene matches. Germline CDR1 is SGHRS and CDR2 is YFSETQ. The CDR3 DNA reads as TGCGCCAGCAGCTCGGACAGGGCATCGGGAGGCTACACCTTC. Translation gives CASSSDRASGGYTF.

CDR3 loop: CAISERQGPANSPLHF. As DNA, the CDR3 is TGTGCCATCAGTGAGCGACAGGGGCCCGCTAATTCACCCCTCCACTTT. This chain joins TRBV10-3 and TRBJ1-6; TRBD1 agrees at 8 bases. The CDR3 is 16 residues long. Trimming at V came to 2 bases and at J to 6 bases, leaving 6 bases not matched to a gene. Germline CDR1 is ENHRY and CDR2 is SYGVKD.